The 29 T cell receptor beta chains reported below all come from one sample, sequenced in a study of T-cell memory formation after mild COVID-19. TCRdb reprocessed the 5' RACE reads with MiXCR, giving one entry per CDR3 protein. The table includes 200,000 to 250,000 distinct CDR3 sequences, over 9% detected once. The sample taken for sequencing was PBMCs or a T cell subset sorted from them (not recorded which). Every receptor here comes from a man aged 18-30 years who had mild COVID-19 (a few samples of this study predate the infection). Cell type and time point are not known.

This clonotype was observed many times. V is TRBV29-1 and J is TRBJ2-2; possible D gene TRBD2, 6 bases. Deletions cut 7 bases from V and 3 bases from J, with 6 bases between. The CDR3 loop spans 11 amino acids. CDR1 and CDR2 from the germline V gene are SQVTM and ANQGSEA. CDR3 nucleotide sequence: TGCAGCGGGGGGGACACCGGGGAGCTGTTTTTT. This encodes CSGGDTGELFF.

This clonotype was counted a few times. The rearrangement joins TRBV24-1 to TRBJ2-1, with 13 bases aligning to TRBD2. Per the germline V gene, CDR1 is KGHDR and CDR2 is SFDVKD. Trimming cost V 4 bases and J 6 bases; bases outside gene matches: 8. The CDR3 has 17 amino acids. CDR3 sequence (DNA): TGTGCCACCAGTGACTTAGCAACTAGCGGGGGGGCCAATGAGCAGTTCTTC. Residues: CATSDLATSGGANEQFF.

This clonotype was observed many times. The rearrangement joins TRBV7-2 to TRBJ1-6, with TRBD1 identical over 10 bases. Trimming cost V 6 bases and J 11 bases; bases outside gene matches: 10. The germline V gene has CDR1 SGHTA and CDR2 FQGNSA. The CDR3 has 15 residues. The CDR3 reads CASRTIRDRGTPLHF. CDR3 bases: TGTGCCAGCAGGACTATCCGGGACAGGGGTACACCCCTCCACTTT.

The chain couples TRBV18 to TRBJ2-2; 7 bases fit TRBD1. CDR3 length: 16 residues. The junction had 6 bases not matched to a gene; V was cut back by 5 bases and J by 0 bases. In germline, CDR1 is KGHSH, CDR2 LQKENI. The CDR3 reads CASSERQGPNTGELFF. The CDR3 DNA reads TGTGCCAGCTCAGAGAGACAGGGCCCGAACACCGGGGAGCTGTTTTTT.

There are a few counts of this clonotype. The rearrangement uses TRBV2 and TRBJ2-7; no definite D call. V lost 6 bases and J lost 1, with 7 bases in between. CDR3 length: 12 amino acids. Germline V gene data show CDR1 as SNHLY and CDR2 as FYNNEI. Written as DNA, the CDR3 is TGTGCCAGCAGACTGCCGTCCTACGAGCAGTACTTC. Amino acids: CASRLPSYEQYF.

This clonotype was seen many times. The rearrangement uses TRBV29-1 and TRBJ2-1, with 10 bases lining up with TRBD1. The CDR3 consists of 13 residues. V gave up 4 bases and J gave up 3 bases; unmatched junction bases: 0. The germline V gene encodes CDR1 SQVTM and CDR2 ANQGSEA. CDR3 sequence reads: CSVGTGGYNEQFF. DNA of the CDR3: TGCAGCGTTGGGACAGGGGGCTACAATGAGCAGTTCTTC.

This clonotype was observed many times. The genes are TRBV7-2 and TRBJ1-5; D gene unclear. The V end lost 7 bases, the J end lost 5 bases, and 12 bases lay between the germline ends. This CDR3 region has 13 residues. Germline V gene sequence: CDR1 SGHTA, CDR2 FQGNSA. The CDR3 loop reads CASTPTPYQPQHF. As DNA, the CDR3 is TGTGCCAGCACTCCGACCCCATATCAGCCCCAGCATTTT.

A few counts support this clonotype. This chain joins TRBV20-1 and TRBJ2-1, with 9 positions matching TRBD2. Germline values: CDR1 DFQATT, CDR2 SNEGSKA (reference sequence). V shed 6 bases, J shed 5 bases, and the junction held 11 bases outside the gene matches. This CDR3 comprises 15 residues. The CDR3 reads CSAPVAGDRDNEQFF. CDR3 nucleotide sequence: TGCAGTGCGCCAGTAGCGGGGGATCGTGACAATGAGCAGTTCTTC.

To note about this clonotype: This sequence may be a read error, since a much larger clone differs from it by one base. The chain employs TRBV7-2 and TRBJ2-5, with TRBD1 as a possible D gene (6 bases). This CDR3 has 15 residues. Germline values: CDR1 SGHTA, CDR2 FQGNSA. The DNA of the CDR3 is TGTGCCATCAGCTTTATGCGAACCACAGGGGAGACCCAGTACTTC. Its translation: CAISFMRTTGETQYF.

This rearrangement joins TRBV6-5 to TRBJ1-3; TRBD1 might be the D (5 bases). The germline V gene has CDR1 MNHEY and CDR2 SVGAGI. CDR3 size: 15 residues. Trimming took 1 base from V and 7 from J, leaving 14 bases between them. CDR3 loop: CASSYYPGGKNTIYF. The CDR3 coding sequence is TGTGCCAGCAGTTACTATCCGGGGGGAAAGAACACCATATATTTT.

This clonotype was counted only a few times. CDR3 region: CASSPLSAGLFYEQYF. CDR3 in DNA: TGTGCCAGCAGTCCCCTTTCGGCGGGCCTCTTCTACGAGCAGTACTTC. This sequence joins TRBV6-5 and TRBJ2-7; D possibly corresponds to TRBD2 (5 bases). In germline, CDR1 is MNHEY, CDR2 SVGAGI. Trimming stripped 5 bases from V and 3 bases from J, with 20 bases between. The CDR3 extends over 16 amino acids.

This clonotype was counted between two and nine times. The chain has TRBV11-2 and TRBJ2-2, with D possibly matching TRBD2 (6 bases). The ends were cut back, 7 bases at V and 11 bases at J, with 14 bases in the middle. CDR1 is SGHAT and CDR2 is FQNNGV in the germline V gene. This CDR3 is 12 amino acids long. CDR3 sequence reads: CASTEIGRELFF. Written as DNA, the CDR3 is TGTGCCAGCACCGAGATCGGGAGAGAGCTGTTTTTT.

J is TRBJ2-3 and V is TRBV3-1; tentative D call: TRBD2 (7 bases). V was clipped by 0 bases and J by 5 bases, with 12 bases between them. The CDR3 is 15 amino acids. Germline V gene sequence: CDR1 LGHDT, CDR2 YNNKEL (reference sequence). The CDR3 DNA reads TGTGCCAGCAGCCAAGATCAAGGGGGGGTAGATACGCAGTATTTT. It specifies CASSQDQGGVDTQYF.

This clonotype came up a few times. The chain employs TRBV3-1 and TRBJ2-3; D not certain. Germline loops: CDR1 LGHDT, CDR2 YNNKEL (reference sequence). The CDR3 totals 13 residues. V gave up 3 bases and J gave up 6 bases, with 10 bases separating them. DNA of the CDR3: TGTGCCAGCAGCCACGGGCCCCTCGATACGCAGTATTTT. Protein product: CASSHGPLDTQYF.

This clonotype was found a few times. The chain has TRBV30 and TRBJ1-2; D not certain. Germline CDR1 is GTSNPN and CDR2 is SVGIG (reference sequence). The CDR3 totals 14 residues. V was pared by 3 bases and J by 4 bases, with 15 bases between. CDR3 nucleotides: TGTGCCTGGAGACCCCCCGGCACCGCCTATGGCTACACCTTC. Residues: CAWRPPGTAYGYTF.

The chain is built from TRBV4-2 and TRBJ2-2; 9 positions match TRBD1. Germline V gene sequence: CDR1 LGHNA, CDR2 YNFKEQ. The ends lost 3 bases at V and 0 bases at J; junction bases unmatched: 2. The CDR3 extends over 16 amino acids. CDR3 bases: TGTGCCAGCAGCCAGGGGACAGGGACGAACACCGGGGAGCTGTTTTTT. Protein product: CASSQGTGTNTGELFF.

This clonotype was counted between two and nine times. This CDR3 reads CASSTGAGQYV. In DNA, the CDR3 is TGTGCCAGCAGTACAGGGGCAGGGCAGTACGTC. This chain connects TRBV6-6 to TRBJ2-7; 7 positions match TRBD1. In germline, CDR1 is MNHNY, CDR2 SVGAGI (reference sequence). This CDR3 is built from 11 residues. Trimming cost V 5 bases and J 9 bases; bases outside gene matches: 4.

This clonotype was counted ten times or more. The chain uses TRBV5-1 and TRBJ1-2; D unclear. Germline V gene data show CDR1 as SGHRS and CDR2 as YFSETQ. Trimming shortened V by 0 bases and J by 4 bases, and 7 bases separated the two germline ends. The CDR3 has 13 residues. The CDR3 DNA is TGCGCCAGCAGCTTGGCAGAAGGCTATGGCTACACCTTC. It specifies CASSLAEGYGYTF.

CDR3: CSALNPIPNSPLHF. CDR3 coding DNA: TGCAGTGCTTTGAACCCGATTCCCAATTCACCCCTCCACTTT. The V and J genes are TRBV20-1 and TRBJ1-6; D not resolved. Trimming removed 5 bases at V and 7 bases at J, with 15 bases between. Germline CDR1 and CDR2: DFQATT and SNEGSKA (reference sequence). The CDR3 spans 14 residues.

This clonotype was observed a few times. V is TRBV6-5 and J is TRBJ2-2; perhaps TRBD1 as D (5 bases). Germline CDR1 and CDR2: MNHEY and SVGAGI. This CDR3 region has 16 residues. V gave up 4 bases and J gave up 2 bases, with 14 bases separating them. CDR3 bases: TGTGCCAGCAGTTTGCGCCCTGGGGCCAACACCGGGGAGCTGTTTTTT. This translates into CASSLRPGANTGELFF.

This clonotype was seen at least ten times. The chain uses TRBV10-3 and TRBJ1-2; D not resolved. The CDR3 contains 13 residues. The V gene's germline CDR1 is ENHRY and CDR2 SYGVKD. V was cut by 0 bases and J by 6 bases, with 8 bases left in between. The CDR3 reads CAISESIEDGYTF. The CDR3 DNA is TGTGCCATCAGTGAGTCGATAGAGGATGGCTACACCTTC.

The chain employs TRBV7-2 and TRBJ1-1; D might be TRBD1 (5 bases). Germline V lookup: CDR1 SGHTA, CDR2 FQGNSA. V gave up 7 bases and J gave up 0 bases, with 12 bases separating them. CDR3 length: 14 amino acids. For the CDR3, the DNA is TGTGCCAGCACATCGGGGCTGCTGAACACTGAAGCTTTCTTT. It encodes CASTSGLLNTEAFF.

The chain combines TRBV4-2 with TRBJ1-5, with D unresolved. CDR1 and CDR2 from the germline V gene are LGHNA and YNFKEQ. V lost 0 bases and J lost 7, with 13 bases in between. The CDR3 is 15 amino acids. The DNA for the CDR3 is TGTGCCAGCAGCCAAGATTTGGCAGTTGGGCAGCCCCAGCATTTT. Its translation: CASSQDLAVGQPQHF.

This clonotype was observed a handful of times. The chain uses TRBV5-1 and TRBJ2-2; perhaps TRBD1 as D (6 bases). The germline V gene encodes CDR1 SGHRS and CDR2 YFSETQ. The CDR3 is 15 residues long. Trimming took 1 base from V and 6 from J, leaving 13 bases between them. CDR3 loop: CASSLRSDSPGELFF. DNA of the CDR3: TGCGCCAGCAGCTTGAGATCGGACAGCCCCGGGGAGCTGTTTTTT.

This clonotype was detected many times. The chain carries TRBV12-3 or TRBV12-4 and TRBJ1-5, with D perhaps matching TRBD1 (5 bases). The CDR3 totals 14 residues. V was pared by 6 bases and J by 7 bases, with 16 bases between. The CDR3 sequence: CASSLQGIEQPQHF. CDR3 coding DNA: TGTGCCAGCAGCCTGCAGGGAATTGAACAGCCCCAGCATTTT.

This clonotype has just a few counts. The CDR3 nucleotides read TGTGCCAGCAGGCGGGACAGCAACTACGAGCAGTACTTC. Its translation is CASRRDSNYEQYF. J is TRBJ2-7 and V is TRBV2; maybe TRBD1 (7 bases). The germline CDR1 and CDR2 sequences are SNHLY and FYNNEI. V was pared by 6 bases and J by 3 bases, with 12 bases between. The CDR3 sequence is 13 residues long. Based on the CDR3 plus reference TRBV2 and TRBJ2-7, the full variable domain is EPEVTQTPSHQVTQMGQEVILRCVPISNHLYFYWYRQILGQKVEFLVSFYNNEISEKSEIFDDQFSVERPDGSNFTLKIRSTKLEDSAMYFCASRRDSNYEQYFGPGTRLTVT.

This clonotype was detected ten times or more. The V call is TRBV6-2 or TRBV6-3, the J call TRBJ2-7; either TRBD1 or TRBD2 may supply D (5 bases each). Trimming removed 8 bases from V and 0 bases from J, with 14 bases in between. This CDR3 comprises 14 residues. The germline V gene encodes CDR1 MNHEY and CDR2 SVGEGT. Written as DNA, the CDR3 is TGTGCCAGCGGTCCTGTGGGGACCTCCTACGAGCAGTACTTC. Its translation is CASGPVGTSYEQYF.

This clonotype has a count of ten or more. This chain joins TRBV20-1 and TRBJ2-5; a weak D match, TRBD1 (5 bases). The CDR3 is made up of 14 amino acids. Germline values: CDR1 DFQATT, CDR2 SNEGSKA (reference sequence). V gave up 3 bases and J gave up 1 base, with 12 bases separating them. CDR3 amino acids: CSASPGSLQETQYF. The DNA of the CDR3 is TGCAGTGCTAGCCCAGGGTCCCTCCAAGAGACCCAGTACTTC.

This clonotype was seen only a few times. The V and J genes are TRBV4-3 and TRBJ2-2, with unresolved D. Per the germline V gene, CDR1 is LGHNA and CDR2 is YSLEER. The CDR3 spans 15 residues. Trimming left V 4 bases short and J 0 bases short, with 9 bases between. The CDR3: CASSRNGANTGELFF. The CDR3 DNA follows: TGCGCCAGCAGCCGGAATGGAGCGAACACCGGGGAGCTGTTTTTT.